The clone carrying this T cell receptor (beta chain) was seen a few times. Its antigen is still unknown. This sample was taken from a study of T-cell memory formation after mild COVID-19. In the study overall: Largely, the TCR clusters proved donor specific.

TCR alpha and TCR beta cDNA libraries carrying sample barcodes and UMIs were produced by 5'RACE using constant-segment primers. TCRdb analysed the 5' RACE reads with MiXCR anew, one entry per CDR3 protein. The sample consists of around 310,000 distinct CDR3 sequences, under 25% of them appearing once. Germline loops: CDR1 GTSNPN, CDR2 SVGIG (reference sequence). J lost 7 bases, V lost 2 bases, and 5 bases had no gene match. There are 16 residues in the CDR3. Points from the study as a whole: Some clones that responded turned up in pre-infection memory, which suggests that cross-reactive memory joined in. Shrinking CD4+ clones were chiefly CM and EM; CD8+ ones were chiefly EMRA.

This clonotype was sampled from a man younger than 30 who had mild COVID-19 (a few samples of this study predate the infection). Cell type and time point are not known. The sequencing sample was made of PBMCs or a T cell subset sorted from them (not recorded which). This chain uses TRBV30 with TRBJ2-1; TRBD2 matches 16 bases. In nucleotides, the CDR3 is TGTGCCTGGAGTACGGGGACTAGCGGGGGGGCGAATGAGCAGTTCTTC. Translating gives CAWSTGTSGGANEQFF.